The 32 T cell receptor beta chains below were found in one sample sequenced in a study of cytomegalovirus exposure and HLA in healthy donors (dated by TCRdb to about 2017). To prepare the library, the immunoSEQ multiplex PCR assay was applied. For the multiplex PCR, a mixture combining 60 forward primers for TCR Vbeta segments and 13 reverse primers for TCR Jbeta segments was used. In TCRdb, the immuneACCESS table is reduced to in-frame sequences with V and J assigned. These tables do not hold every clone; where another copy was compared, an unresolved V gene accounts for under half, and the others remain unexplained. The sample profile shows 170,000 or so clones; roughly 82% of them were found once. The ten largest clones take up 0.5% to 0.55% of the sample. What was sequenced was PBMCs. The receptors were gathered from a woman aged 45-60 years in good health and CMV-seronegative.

The CDR3 protein is CASSLRRTGHTEAFF. The CDR3 coding sequence is TGTGCCAGCAGCTTACGGAGGACAGGGCACACTGAAGCTTTCTTT. This chain connects TRBV7-9 to TRBJ1-1, with TRBD1 matching 8 bases. The length of the CDR3 is 15 residues. V shed 2 bases, J shed 3 bases, and the junction held 5 bases outside the gene matches. CDR1 SEHNR and CDR2 FQNEAQ come from the germline V gene (reference sequence).

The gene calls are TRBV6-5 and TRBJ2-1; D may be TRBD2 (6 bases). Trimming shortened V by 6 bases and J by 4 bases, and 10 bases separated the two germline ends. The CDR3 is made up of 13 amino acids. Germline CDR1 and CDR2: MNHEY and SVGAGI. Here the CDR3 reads CASRRDSYNEQFF. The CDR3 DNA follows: TGTGCCAGCAGACGGGACTCTTACAATGAGCAGTTCTTC.

DNA for the CDR3: TGTGCCAGCAGGAAAGGACTGCTAGGTACAGATACGCAGTATTTT. Protein product: CASRKGLLGTDTQYF. The gene calls are TRBV2 and TRBJ2-3; D may be TRBD2 (5 bases). CDR1 is SNHLY and CDR2 is FYNNEI in the germline V gene. V lost 6 bases and J 3 bases, leaving 16 bases between the germline ends. The CDR3 has 15 residues.

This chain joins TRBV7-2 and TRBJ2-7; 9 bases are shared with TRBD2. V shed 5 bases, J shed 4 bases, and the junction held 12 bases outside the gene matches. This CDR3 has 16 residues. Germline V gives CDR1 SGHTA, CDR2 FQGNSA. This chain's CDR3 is CASSPEVLAGSYEQYF. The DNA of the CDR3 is TGTGCCAGCAGCCCAGAGGTGCTAGCGGGAAGTTACGAGCAGTACTTC.

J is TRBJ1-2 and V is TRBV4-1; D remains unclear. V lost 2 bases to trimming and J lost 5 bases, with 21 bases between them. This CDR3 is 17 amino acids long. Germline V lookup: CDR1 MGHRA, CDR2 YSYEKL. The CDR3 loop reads CASSQPNPTRGRYGYTF. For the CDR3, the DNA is TGCGCCAGCAGCCAACCAAACCCCACCCGGGGAAGATATGGCTACACCTTC.

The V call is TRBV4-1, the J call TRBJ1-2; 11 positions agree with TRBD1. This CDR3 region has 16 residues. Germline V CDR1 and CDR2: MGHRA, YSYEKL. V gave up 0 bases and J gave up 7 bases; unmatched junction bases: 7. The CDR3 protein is CASSQDLDRGLVGYTF. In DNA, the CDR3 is TGCGCCAGCAGCCAAGACTTGGACAGGGGGCTGGTTGGCTACACCTTC.

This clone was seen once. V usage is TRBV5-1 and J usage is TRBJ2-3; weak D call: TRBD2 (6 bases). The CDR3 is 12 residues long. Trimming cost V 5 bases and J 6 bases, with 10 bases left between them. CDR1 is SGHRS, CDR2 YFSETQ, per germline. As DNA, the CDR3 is TGCGCCAGCAGACTAGCCATCGATACGCAGTATTTT. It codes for CASRLAIDTQYF.

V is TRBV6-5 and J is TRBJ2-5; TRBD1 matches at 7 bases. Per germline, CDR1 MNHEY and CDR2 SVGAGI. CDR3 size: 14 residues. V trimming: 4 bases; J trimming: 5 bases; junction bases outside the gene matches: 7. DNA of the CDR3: TGTGCCAGCAGTTTAAAGGGGGCACGGGAGACCCAGTACTTC. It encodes CASSLKGARETQYF.

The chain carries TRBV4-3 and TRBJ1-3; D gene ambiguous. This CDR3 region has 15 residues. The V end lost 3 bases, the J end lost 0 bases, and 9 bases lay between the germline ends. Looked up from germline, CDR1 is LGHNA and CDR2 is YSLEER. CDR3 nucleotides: TGCGCCAGCAGCCACGCAGGATTCTCTGGAAACACCATATATTTT. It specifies CASSHAGFSGNTIYF.

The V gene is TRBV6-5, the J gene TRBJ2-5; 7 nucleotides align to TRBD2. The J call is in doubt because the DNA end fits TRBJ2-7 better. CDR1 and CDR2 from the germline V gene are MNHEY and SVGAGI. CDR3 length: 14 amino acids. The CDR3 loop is CASSYRWEGYEQYF. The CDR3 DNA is TGTGCCAGCAGTTACAGGTGGGAGGGATACGAGCAGTACTTC.

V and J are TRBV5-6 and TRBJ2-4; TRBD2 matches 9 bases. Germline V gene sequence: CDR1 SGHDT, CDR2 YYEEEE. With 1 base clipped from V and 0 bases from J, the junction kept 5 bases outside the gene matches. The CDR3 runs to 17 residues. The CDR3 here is CASSLLAGVLAKNIQYF. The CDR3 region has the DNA TGTGCCAGCAGCTTGTTAGCGGGGGTGCTAGCCAAAAACATTCAGTACTTC.

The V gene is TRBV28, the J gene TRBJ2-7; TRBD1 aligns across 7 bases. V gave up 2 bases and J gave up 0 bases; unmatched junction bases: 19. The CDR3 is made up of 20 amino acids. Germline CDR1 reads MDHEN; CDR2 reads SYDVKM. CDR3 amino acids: CASSLIGSQGLGYSSYEQYF. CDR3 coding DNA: TGTGCCAGCAGTTTAATCGGATCACAGGGGCTAGGCTATAGCTCCTACGAGCAGTACTTC. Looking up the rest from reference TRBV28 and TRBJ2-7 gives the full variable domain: DVKVTQSSRYLVKRTGEKVFLECVQDMDHENMFWYRQDPGLGLRLIYFSYDVKMKEKGDIPEGYSVSREKKERFSLILESASTNQTSMYLCASSLIGSQGLGYSSYEQYFGPGTRLTVT.

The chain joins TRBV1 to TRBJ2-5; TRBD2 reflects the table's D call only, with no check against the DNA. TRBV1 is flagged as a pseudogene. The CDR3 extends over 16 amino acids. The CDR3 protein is CTSSQETAGGGETQYF. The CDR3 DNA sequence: TGCACCAGCAGCCAAGAGACAGCGGGAGGAGGAGAGACCCAGTACTTC.

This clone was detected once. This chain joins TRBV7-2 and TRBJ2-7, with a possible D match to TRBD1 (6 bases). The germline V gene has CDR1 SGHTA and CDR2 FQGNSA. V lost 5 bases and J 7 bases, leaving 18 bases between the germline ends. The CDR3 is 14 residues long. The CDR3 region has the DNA TGTGCCAGCAGCCCGCAAGGACAGTCAAGAGAGCAGTACTTC. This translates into CASSPQGQSREQYF.

This CDR3 is CASSLGQANTEAFF. Written as DNA, the CDR3 is TGTGCCAGCAGCTTGGGACAGGCAAACACTGAAGCTTTCTTT. The chain joins TRBV5-8 to TRBJ1-1; possibly TRBD1 for D (6 bases). The V gene lost 0 bases and the J gene lost 2 bases, with 8 bases spanning the gap. This CDR3 comprises 14 residues. Per the germline V gene, CDR1 is SGHTS and CDR2 is YDEGEE.

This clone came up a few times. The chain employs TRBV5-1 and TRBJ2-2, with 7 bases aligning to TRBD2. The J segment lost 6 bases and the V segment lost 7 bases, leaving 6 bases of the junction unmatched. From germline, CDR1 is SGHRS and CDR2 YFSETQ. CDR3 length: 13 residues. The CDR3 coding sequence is TGCGCCAGCTCCCGGGGGGACGCCGGGGAGCTGTTTTTT. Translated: CASSRGDAGELFF.

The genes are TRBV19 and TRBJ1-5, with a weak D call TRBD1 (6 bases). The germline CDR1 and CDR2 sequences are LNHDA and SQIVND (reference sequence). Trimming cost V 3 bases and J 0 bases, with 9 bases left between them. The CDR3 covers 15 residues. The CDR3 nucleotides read TGTGCCAGTAGTATTGAGGGACATAGCAATCAGCCCCAGCATTTT. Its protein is CASSIEGHSNQPQHF.

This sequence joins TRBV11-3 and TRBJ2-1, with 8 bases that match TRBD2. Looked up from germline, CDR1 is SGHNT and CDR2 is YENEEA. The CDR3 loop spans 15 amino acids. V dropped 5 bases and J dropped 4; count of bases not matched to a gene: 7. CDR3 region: CASSLGVAGYNEQFF. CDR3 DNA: TGTGCCAGCAGCCTCGGCGTAGCGGGGTACAATGAGCAGTTCTTC.

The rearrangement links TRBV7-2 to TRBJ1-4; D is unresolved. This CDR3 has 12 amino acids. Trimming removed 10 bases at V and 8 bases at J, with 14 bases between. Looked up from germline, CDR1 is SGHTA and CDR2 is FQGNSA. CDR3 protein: CATSGSGEKLFF. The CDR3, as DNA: TGTGCCACCTCGGGTTCTGGGGAAAAACTGTTTTTT.

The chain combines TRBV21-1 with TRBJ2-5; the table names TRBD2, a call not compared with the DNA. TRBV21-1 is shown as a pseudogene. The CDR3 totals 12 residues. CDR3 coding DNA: TGTGCCAGTGTTCCTTTCTCGGAGACCCAGTACTTC. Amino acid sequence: CASVPFSETQYF.

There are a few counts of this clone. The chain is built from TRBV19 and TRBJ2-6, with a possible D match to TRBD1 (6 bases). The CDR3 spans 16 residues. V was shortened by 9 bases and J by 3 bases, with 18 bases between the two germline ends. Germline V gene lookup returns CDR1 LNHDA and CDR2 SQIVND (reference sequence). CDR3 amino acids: CARTATGLSGANVLTF. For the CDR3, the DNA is TGTGCCAGAACAGCGACAGGCTTAAGTGGGGCCAACGTCCTGACTTTC.

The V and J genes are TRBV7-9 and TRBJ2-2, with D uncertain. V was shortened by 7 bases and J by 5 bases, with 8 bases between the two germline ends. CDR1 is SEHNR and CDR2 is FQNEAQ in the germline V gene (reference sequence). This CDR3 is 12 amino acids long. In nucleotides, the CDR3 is TGTGCCAGCACCACAGAGACCGGGGAGCTGTTTTTT. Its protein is CASTTETGELFF.

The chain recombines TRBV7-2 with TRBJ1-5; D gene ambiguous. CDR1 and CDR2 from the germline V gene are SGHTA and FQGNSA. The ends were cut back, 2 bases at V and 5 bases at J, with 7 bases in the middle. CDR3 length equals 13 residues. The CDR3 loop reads CASSLTSHQPQHF. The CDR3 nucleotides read TGTGCCAGCAGCTTAACATCCCATCAGCCCCAGCATTTT.

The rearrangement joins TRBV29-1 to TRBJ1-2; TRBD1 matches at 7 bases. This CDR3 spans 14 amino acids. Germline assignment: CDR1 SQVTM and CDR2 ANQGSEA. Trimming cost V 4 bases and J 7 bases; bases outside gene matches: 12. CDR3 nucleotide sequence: TGCAGCGTTGGGCCGCGACAGGGCATTTCTGGCTACACCTTC. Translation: CSVGPRQGISGYTF.

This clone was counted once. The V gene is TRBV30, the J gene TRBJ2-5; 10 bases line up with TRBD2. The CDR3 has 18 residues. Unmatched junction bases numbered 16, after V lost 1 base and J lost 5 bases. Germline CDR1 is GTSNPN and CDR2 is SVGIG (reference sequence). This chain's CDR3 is CAWSDYAAGGVVVETQYF. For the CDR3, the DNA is TGTGCCTGGAGTGATTACGCAGCGGGAGGGGTTGTTGTTGAGACCCAGTACTTC.

The CDR3 DNA reads as TGTGCCAGCACCGCTATCGGGACAACAGATACGCAGTATTTT. This encodes CASTAIGTTDTQYF. The gene calls are TRBV5-4 and TRBJ2-3; maybe TRBD1 (6 bases). The CDR3 is 14 amino acids. The germline V gene encodes CDR1 SGHNT and CDR2 YYREEE (reference sequence). Between the trimmed V and J ends, which lost 6 bases and 3 bases, there was a span of 14 bases.

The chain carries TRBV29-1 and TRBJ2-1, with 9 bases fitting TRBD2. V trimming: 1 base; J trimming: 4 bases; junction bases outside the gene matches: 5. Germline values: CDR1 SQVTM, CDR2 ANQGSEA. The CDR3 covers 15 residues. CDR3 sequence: CSVEGTSALYNEQFF. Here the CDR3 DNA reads TGCAGCGTTGAAGGGACTAGCGCACTATACAATGAGCAGTTCTTC.

The CDR3, as DNA: TGTGCCAGCAGTTCAGGGTCCACTAATGAAAAACTGTTTTTT. It is translated as CASSSGSTNEKLFF. This rearrangement joins TRBV28 to TRBJ1-4, with a possible D match to TRBD1 (5 bases). Trimming shortened V by 4 bases and J by 2 bases, and 8 bases separated the two germline ends. Germline-derived CDR1 and CDR2 are MDHEN and SYDVKM. The length of the CDR3 is 14 residues. The whole variable domain, remainder taken from reference TRBV28 and TRBJ1-4, is DVKVTQSSRYLVKRTGEKVFLECVQDMDHENMFWYRQDPGLGLRLIYFSYDVKMKEKGDIPEGYSVSREKKERFSLILESASTNQTSMYLCASSSGSTNEKLFFGSGTQLSVL.

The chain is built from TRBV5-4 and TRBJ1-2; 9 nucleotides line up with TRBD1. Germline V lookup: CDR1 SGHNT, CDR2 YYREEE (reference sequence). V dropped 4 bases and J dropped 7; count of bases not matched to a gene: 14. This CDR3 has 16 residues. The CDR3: CASSQQGAVWGGGYTF. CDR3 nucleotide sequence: TGTGCCAGCAGCCAACAGGGGGCAGTATGGGGAGGTGGCTACACCTTC.

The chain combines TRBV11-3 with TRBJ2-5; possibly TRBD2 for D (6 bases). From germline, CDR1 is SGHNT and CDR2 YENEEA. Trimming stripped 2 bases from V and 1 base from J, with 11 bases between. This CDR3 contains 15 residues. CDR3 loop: CASSLFAGPQETQYF. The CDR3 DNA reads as TGTGCCAGCAGCTTATTTGCGGGACCCCAAGAGACCCAGTACTTC.

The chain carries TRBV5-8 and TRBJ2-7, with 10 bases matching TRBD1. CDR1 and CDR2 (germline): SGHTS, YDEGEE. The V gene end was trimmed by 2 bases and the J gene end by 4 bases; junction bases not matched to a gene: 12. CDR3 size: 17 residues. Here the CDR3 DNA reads TGTGCCAGCAGCTTTGTCCGCACCGACAGGGGGCTTTACGAGCAGTACTTC. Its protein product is CASSFVRTDRGLYEQYF.

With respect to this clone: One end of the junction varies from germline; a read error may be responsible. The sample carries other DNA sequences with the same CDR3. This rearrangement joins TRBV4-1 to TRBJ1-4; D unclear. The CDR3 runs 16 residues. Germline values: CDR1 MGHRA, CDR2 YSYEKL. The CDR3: CASSQVEVLGYEKLFF. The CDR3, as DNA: TGCGCCAGCAGCCAAGTCGAGGTATTGGGTTATGAGAAACTGTTTTTT.